These 30 T cell receptor beta chains were sequenced from one sample in a study of Ad26.COV2.S vaccination and SARS-CoV-2 variants. Treatment given: 15 to 20 received Ad26.COV2.S at low or high dose, single or two shots; about 5 received placebo; per-sample allocation not given. Each sample was drawn 63 days after the first injection (of vaccine or placebo). Using immunoSEQ multiplex PCR, the repertoire was profiled, and TCRdb retains in-frame clones only, with some absent. The sample holds around 340,000 clones, roughly 91% seen once. The specimen comprised peripheral blood, sampled in a trial of Ad26.COV2.S vaccine versus placebo. The receptor set was obtained from a person between 18 and 59 years old who received the Ad26.COV2.S COVID-19 vaccine or a placebo.

The chain links TRBV28 to TRBJ1-3; D is unresolved. Germline assignment: CDR1 MDHEN and CDR2 SYDVKM. The CDR3 has 16 residues. The germline V and J ends were trimmed by 3 bases and 0 bases, with 12 bases remaining between them. The DNA of the CDR3 is TGTGCCAGCAGTTTGGCCGGTATCAGCTCTGGAAACACCATATATTTT. Translated, it gives CASSLAGISSGNTIYF.

V gene TRBV27 combines with J gene TRBJ2-2; D remains ambiguous. Germline V gene sequence: CDR1 MNHEY, CDR2 SMNVEV (reference sequence). This CDR3 has 15 residues. V lost 1 base and J 7 bases, leaving 13 bases between the germline ends. Here the CDR3 DNA reads TGTGCCAGCAGTTTATTCGGCAGGAGTTACGGGGAGCTGTTTTTT. Its protein product is CASSLFGRSYGELFF.

The chain recombines TRBV9 with TRBJ2-2, with D perhaps TRBD1 (5 bases). This CDR3 has 17 amino acids. V was shortened by 0 bases and J by 0 bases, with 12 bases between the two germline ends. Germline assignment: CDR1 SGDLS and CDR2 YYNGEE. This chain's CDR3 is CASSVAKAGTNTGELFF. DNA for the CDR3: TGTGCCAGCAGCGTAGCAAAGGCAGGGACGAACACCGGGGAGCTGTTTTTT.

The count of this clone is one. The chain is built from TRBV19 and TRBJ1-5; maybe TRBD1 (6 bases). Germline lookup yields CDR1 LNHDA and CDR2 SQIVND (reference sequence). Trimming removed 6 bases at V and 7 bases at J, with 16 bases between. The CDR3 extends over 14 amino acids. The CDR3 is CASRANREVQPQHF. For the CDR3, the DNA is TGTGCCAGTAGGGCTAACAGGGAGGTGCAGCCCCAGCATTTT.

The V call is TRBV25-1, the J call TRBJ1-2; TRBD1 matches at 7 bases. CDR3 length: 12 amino acids. Germline CDR1 and CDR2: MGHDK and SYGVNS. Germline trimming cut 9 bases from V and 8 bases from J; bases unmatched to any gene: 9. DNA of the CDR3: TGTGCCAGTCGGACAGGTTCGGGCGGCTACACCTTC. Translation: CASRTGSGGYTF.

V and J are TRBV6-2 or TRBV6-3 and TRBJ1-1; D is possibly TRBD1 (6 bases). Trimming stripped 4 bases from V and 1 base from J, with 16 bases between. Germline values: CDR1 MNHEY, CDR2 SVGEGT. The CDR3 covers 16 residues. The CDR3 nucleotides are TGTGCCAGCAGTTCTCTTCGACCGGGACAGAACACTGAAGCTTTCTTT. Encoded protein: CASSSLRPGQNTEAFF.

This clone was recorded only once. V is TRBV7-2 and J is TRBJ2-7; the match to TRBD2 covers 11 bases. Per germline, CDR1 SGHTA and CDR2 FQGNSA. The CDR3 consists of 15 residues. Trimming at V came to 1 base and at J to 6 bases, leaving 5 bases not matched to a gene. The CDR3 nucleotides read TGTGCCAGCAGCTTAGTAGCGGGGGGGCTAGGCGAGCAGTACTTC. Amino acids: CASSLVAGGLGEQYF.

The genes are TRBV5-4 and TRBJ2-2, with D unresolved. The V gene lost 4 bases and the J gene lost 3 bases, with 7 bases spanning the gap. Germline lookup yields CDR1 SGHNT and CDR2 YYREEE (reference sequence). The CDR3 has 13 residues. DNA for the CDR3: TGTGCCAGCAGCGTCAGCGACACCGGGGAGCTGTTTTTT. This gives the protein CASSVSDTGELFF.

The rearrangement joins TRBV29-1 to TRBJ2-1; 9 bases map to TRBD2. Germline CDR1 and CDR2: SQVTM and ANQGSEA. There are 13 residues in the CDR3. V was pared by 3 bases and J by 8 bases, with 5 bases of the junction left unmatched. CDR3 DNA: TGCAGCGTTGACCGCGGGAGGGGACATGAGCAGTTCTTC. It translates to CSVDRGRGHEQFF.

This clone was counted a single time. The V gene is TRBV2, the J gene TRBJ2-1, with a tentative D call TRBD2 (5 bases). Between the trimmed V and J ends, which lost 2 bases and 5 bases, there was a span of 10 bases. Germline loops: CDR1 SNHLY, CDR2 FYNNEI. The CDR3 length is 14 residues. Written as DNA, the CDR3 is TGTGCCAGCAGTGAACTTAGCGCTAACAATGAGCAGTTCTTC. It yields the protein CASSELSANNEQFF.

V usage is TRBV7-5 and J usage is TRBJ2-1; TRBD1 was called by the table and not checked on the DNA. TRBV7-5 corresponds to a pseudogene. CDR3 length equals 21 residues. CDR3 sequence (DNA): TGTGTCAGAAGCTTAGCGTTGGCAGGGGGCGCCCCACTTAGCTCCTACAATGAGCAGTTCTTC. This codes for CVRSLALAGGAPLSSYNEQFF.

J is TRBJ2-2 and V is TRBV27; 7 bases fit TRBD1. CDR3 length equals 18 residues. V was clipped by 5 bases and J by 0 bases; unmatched bases: 12. The germline CDR1 and CDR2 sequences are MNHEY and SMNVEV (reference sequence). CDR3 protein: CASSTTTGNPTNTGELFF. DNA of the CDR3: TGTGCCAGCAGTACCACGACAGGGAACCCCACGAACACCGGGGAGCTGTTTTTT.

The CDR3 DNA reads TGCGCCAGCAGTGAGTCCCTAGCGGGAGGGCAAGAGACCCAGTACTTC. It codes for CASSESLAGGQETQYF. The rearrangement links TRBV10-1 to TRBJ2-5; 12 nucleotides align to TRBD2. Germline CDR1 is WNHNN and CDR2 is SYGVQD (reference sequence). Germline trimming cut 0 bases from V and 2 bases from J; bases unmatched to any gene: 1. The CDR3 runs to 16 residues.

The chain has TRBV3-1 (or the pseudogene TRBV3-2) and TRBJ2-2, with D hard to call. CDR1 and CDR2 (germline): LGHDT, YNNKEL (reference sequence). Trimming took off 0 bases at V and 5 bases at J, with 7 bases between the two ends. This CDR3 is 14 amino acids long. CDR3 region: CASSQDDGTGELFF. DNA of the CDR3: TGTGCCAGCAGCCAAGATGACGGGACCGGGGAGCTGTTTTTT.

The V call is TRBV7-3, the J call TRBJ2-1; 13 nucleotides agree with TRBD2. Germline V gene sequence: CDR1 SGHTA, CDR2 FQGTGA. Trimming at V came to 0 bases and at J to 13 bases, leaving 3 bases not matched to a gene. The CDR3 loop spans 14 amino acids. CDR3 loop: CASSLTTSGGAQFF. Here the CDR3 DNA reads TGTGCCAGCAGCTTAACCACTAGCGGGGGGGCCCAGTTCTTC.

To note about this clone: This specimen includes other DNA sequences encoding the same CDR3. The chain carries TRBV7-2 and TRBJ2-3; 7 bases align to TRBD2. Germline lookup yields CDR1 SGHTA and CDR2 FQGNSA. The CDR3 is made up of 14 amino acids. J gave up 5 bases and V 1 base, and 3 bases lay outside the gene matches. In DNA form, the CDR3 reads TGTGCCAGCAGCTTAGGGGGGGGGAGAGATACGCAGTATTTT. It codes for CASSLGGGRDTQYF. Supplemented by reference TRBV7-2 and TRBJ2-3, the full variable domain reads GAGVSQSPSNKVTEKGKDVELRCDPISGHTALYWYRQSLGQGLEFLIYFQGNSAPDKSGLPSDRFSAERTGGSVSTLTIQRTQQEDSAVYLCASSLGGGRDTQYFGPGTRLTVL.

The rearrangement uses TRBV5-6 and TRBJ2-2; D not certain. Germline V CDR1 and CDR2: SGHDT, YYEEEE. Trimming took 0 bases from V and 1 from J, leaving 4 bases between them. The CDR3 has 14 residues. In DNA, the CDR3 is TGTGCCAGCAGCTTGGCCCAGAACACCGGGGAGCTGTTTTTT. This sequence encodes CASSLAQNTGELFF.

This clone was picked up a small number of times. The V and J genes are TRBV7-9 and TRBJ1-2; perhaps TRBD1 as D (5 bases). V gave up 3 bases and J gave up 7 bases, with 9 bases separating them. This CDR3 is built from 12 residues. CDR1 is SEHNR, CDR2 FQNEAQ, per germline (reference sequence). The CDR3 here is CASSFGGFGYTF. CDR3 DNA sequence: TGTGCCAGCAGCTTCGGGGGTTTTGGCTACACCTTC.

The chain joins TRBV10-3 to TRBJ1-1, with TRBD1 identical over 7 bases. V lost 10 bases, J lost 3 bases, and 8 bases stayed unmatched. This CDR3 spans 13 amino acids. The germline V gene has CDR1 ENHRY and CDR2 SYGVKD. The CDR3 here is CATGGSAYTEAFF. The CDR3 DNA sequence: TGTGCCACAGGGGGTTCGGCTTACACTGAAGCTTTCTTT.

This chain connects TRBV29-1 to TRBJ2-3; no clear D. Germline V gene lookup returns CDR1 SQVTM and CDR2 ANQGSEA. The CDR3 is made up of 11 amino acids. The germline V and J ends were trimmed by 6 bases and 4 bases, with 8 bases remaining between them. The CDR3, as DNA: TGCAGCGTCGATCGGGCAGATACGCAGTATTTT. Translation gives CSVDRADTQYF.

This chain joins TRBV7-9 and TRBJ1-4; D ambiguous. Germline V gene sequence: CDR1 SEHNR, CDR2 FQNEAQ (reference sequence). This CDR3 is 14 amino acids long. V was trimmed by 1 base and J by 7 bases, leaving 10 bases between them. CDR3 sequence (DNA): TGTGCCAGCAGCTTAGGTATGGCGGGTGAAAAACTGTTTTTT. Its translation is CASSLGMAGEKLFF.

This chain joins TRBV12-5 and TRBJ2-1, with 14 nucleotides matching TRBD2. The CDR3 runs 15 residues. Germline V gene data show CDR1 as LGHNT and CDR2 as FRNRAP. V gave up 6 bases and J gave up 5 bases; unmatched junction bases: 3. The CDR3 is CASGPGLAGDNEQFF. CDR3 coding DNA: TGTGCTAGTGGACCGGGACTAGCGGGAGACAATGAGCAGTTCTTC.

J is TRBJ2-3 and V is TRBV12-3 or TRBV12-4; D tentatively fits TRBD1 or TRBD2 (5 bases each). Deletions cut 5 bases from V and 14 bases from J, with 20 bases between. This CDR3 region has 13 residues. The CDR3 is CASSPDAAVGPYF. CDR3 nucleotides: TGTGCCAGCAGTCCAGACGCAGCGGTGGGGCCGTATTTT.

J is TRBJ1-1 and V is TRBV12-3 or TRBV12-4; D is perhaps TRBD1 (6 bases). Between the trimmed V and J ends, which lost 2 bases and 5 bases, there was a span of 9 bases. CDR3 length: 13 amino acids. This CDR3 is CASSLKGGTEAFF. The CDR3 DNA follows: TGTGCCAGCAGTTTAAAGGGGGGAACTGAAGCTTTCTTT.

The J gene is TRBJ1-2, the V gene TRBV4-1; no firm D call. The ends were cut back, 0 bases at V and 2 bases at J, with 13 bases in the middle. The CDR3 has 16 residues. Germline V lookup: CDR1 MGHRA, CDR2 YSYEKL. CDR3 DNA: TGCGCCAGCAGCCAAGATCCCACCGGAGGGAACTATGGCTACACCTTC. Protein sequence: CASSQDPTGGNYGYTF.

The J gene is TRBJ1-4, the V gene TRBV3-1 (or the pseudogene TRBV3-2), with 8 bases that match TRBD1. The CDR3 has 17 residues. V was pared by 4 bases and J by 8 bases, with 15 bases of the junction left unmatched. Germline CDR1 reads LGHDT; CDR2 reads YNNKEL (reference sequence). The CDR3 sequence: CASSPRQGLRFVEKLFF. CDR3 coding DNA: TGTGCCAGCAGCCCCAGACAGGGGCTAAGGTTTGTCGAAAAACTGTTTTTT.

There are many counts of this clone. The CDR3 sequence is CASSEEGRTIYF. The CDR3 DNA is TGTGCCAGCAGTGAAGAGGGTCGGACCATATATTTT. The gene calls are TRBV2 and TRBJ1-3; D not resolved. Trimming shortened V by 1 base and J by 10 bases, and 8 bases separated the two germline ends. The CDR3 totals 12 residues. Looked up from germline, CDR1 is SNHLY and CDR2 is FYNNEI.

The chain recombines TRBV5-6 with TRBJ2-3; the D is unclear. Deletions cut 2 bases from V and 3 bases from J, with 10 bases between. Germline V gives CDR1 SGHDT, CDR2 YYEEEE. The CDR3 sequence is 14 residues long. The CDR3 nucleotides are TGTGCCAGCAGCTTACTGTACAGAACAGATACGCAGTATTTT. This gives the protein CASSLLYRTDTQYF.

The chain links TRBV29-1 to TRBJ2-1; weak D call: TRBD1 (6 bases). This CDR3 has 15 residues. Germline V gene sequence: CDR1 SQVTM, CDR2 ANQGSEA. V was cut by 6 bases and J by 3 bases, with 18 bases left in between. The CDR3 DNA is TGCAGCGTCGGCCGGGACACAAGATTCTACAATGAGCAGTTCTTC. Its translation: CSVGRDTRFYNEQFF.

This clone has just a few counts. The rearrangement links TRBV4-2 to TRBJ2-7; D might be TRBD2 (5 bases). Germline lookup yields CDR1 LGHNA and CDR2 YNFKEQ. Trimming cost V 1 base and J 6 bases, with 10 bases left between them. This CDR3 is 13 amino acids long. The CDR3: CASSQASSSEQYF. CDR3 DNA sequence: TGTGCCAGCAGCCAAGCGTCTAGCTCCGAGCAGTACTTC.